A single T cell receptor beta chain is shown here with its context. Its antigen is unknown. Qualities for individual bases were not recorded, and no much larger clone is one base off. In the paper's terms, the time point label means: cells obtained before transplantation from donor or recipient. CD3+CD4+ and CD3+CD8+ populations were FACS-sorted from unstimulated pre-transplant donor and recipient cells taken from spleen or lymph nodes. Receptors were amplified or captured by the immunoSEQ multiplex PCR assay. For most patients, genomic DNA was isolated using the Qiagen DNeasy Blood and Tissue Kit and was shipped frozen to Adaptive Biotechnologies for TCR sequencing. Adaptive Biotechnologies carried out high-throughput TCR-beta CDR3 sequencing of genomic DNA for most patients. The original pipeline was this. TCR sequencing data were retrieved from Adaptive's ImmunoSEQ software for around 19 patients, whereas a few other patients were processed with MiXCR and VDJtools. CD4 versus CD8 sorting errors were corrected by removing sequences found in both subsets at a frequency ratio below 5:1. CDR3 nucleotide sequences shared by donor and recipient were removed because the origin of these sequences could not be assigned. At least 2-fold expansion over unstimulated cells and a minimum CFSE-low frequency of 0.002% (template counts) or 0.001% (read counts) were required for clones to be classified as alloreactive. A clone was considered mappable if detected in the sequenced pre-transplant spleen, lymph node, or MLR CFSE-low populations of the donor or recipient. The cumulative frequency of alloreactive clones was calculated as a percentage of all sequences, weighted by copy number. In TCRdb, the immuneACCESS table is reduced to in-frame sequences with V and J assigned. These tables do not hold every clone; where another copy was compared, an unresolved V gene accounts for under half, and the others remain unexplained. That table is the source of V, J and clone size, and D and trimming were worked out from the DNA. Within this sample are tens of thousands of clones, with around 90% of them counted one time only. The ten largest account for about 0.3% of the sample.

The data stem from a study of graft-versus-host responses after intestinal transplantation (dated by TCRdb to the early 2020s). Some background on the complete study: The transplants that recipients got were multivisceral, liver-intestinal, or isolated intestinal. Every recipient was given anti-thymocyte globulin induction, then maintenance tacrolimus and steroids for about three years. After intestinal transplantation, graft-versus-host and host-versus-graft alloreactive T cell clones in the graft, circulation and bone marrow were tracked using bulk TCR-beta CDR3 sequencing. To identify alloreactive clones, pre-transplant mixed lymphocyte reaction products were sequenced and compared with unstimulated pre-transplant donor and recipient T cells. The cohort enrolled 24 intestinal transplant recipients, one of whom was a retransplant, and 3 patients without pretransplant specimens were excluded. A peak of at least 4% donor T cells among recipient peripheral blood mononuclear cells was the definition used for donor T cell macrochimerism. Instead of going to the commercial service, samples from a few later patients were sequenced in-house on an Illumina MiSeq and processed with MiXCR. Study-wide conclusions, independent of this receptor: GvH clones were detected in recipient bone marrow, and some of these GvH clones were observed earlier in ileal mucosa or blood, consistent with an intestinal mucosal origin. Early after transplant, peak levels of circulating GvH clones were found to be associated with declines in HvG clones. In the allografts of patients with donor T cell macrochimerism, GvH to HvG T cell clonal ratios were high. The relatively low number and heterogeneity of intestinal transplant patients limited the conclusions.

For CDR1 and CDR2, the germline V gene lists SGHNT and YENEEA. The CDR3 sequence holds 13 residues, the cysteine and phenylalanine included. This entry keeps only the CDR3 DNA: 39 bases, framed from base 1. V sheds 5 bases and J sheds 6 bases, leaving 11 bases between their ends. The receptor chain draws on TRBV11-3 and TRBJ2-1, with the identity of the D gene unclear. The source of this sequence is a human donor who received an intestinal transplant. The sample consisted of unstimulated CD4+ T cells sorted from spleen or lymph node cells, taken before intestinal transplant. The CDR3: CASSVGALNEQFF. The sequenced DNA: TGTGCCAGCAGCGTAGGAGCTCTCAATGAGCAGTTCTTC.